This TCR beta chain was sequenced during a study of vaccination effects on CD4 cells after COVID-19. Study summary: Post-vaccine sampling took place a median of 72 days after the second dose.

Expansion of antigen-specific CD4+ T cells with viral peptide pools was carried out by the ViraFEST assay before sequencing. An approximately nine-day culture period preceded the isolation of CD4+ T cells. Two doses of either BNT162b2 or mRNA-1273 were given to each participant. Some clones are missing from TCRdb's copy, which holds only in-frame ones; the method was immunoSEQ multiplex PCR. The sample shows about 59,000 clones, about 73% of them seen only once. On this clone itself: Its target is unknown.

V was shortened by 4 bases and J by 5 bases, with 8 bases between the two germline ends. The CDR3 runs to 12 residues. Germline V gene data show CDR1 as SGHNT and CDR2 as YYREEE (reference sequence). The chain uses TRBV5-4 and TRBJ2-3, with D perhaps matching TRBD1 (5 bases). The source material was CD4+ T cells from PBMCs cultured with HCoV-OC43 spike peptides, sampled after COVID-19 vaccination. The subset: HCoV-OC43 spike overlapping peptide pool stimulation. This sequence originates from a human donor who received a COVID-19 vaccine. CDR3 DNA: TGTGCCAGCAGCACCGGACAAGATACGCAGTATTTT. It yields the protein CASSTGQDTQYF.